This TCR beta chain was sequenced during a study of T cells after yellow fever vaccination. Production of TCR cDNA was by 5'RACE template switching, which also added a universal primer site and UMIs. A single record per CDR3 protein comes from TCRdb applying MiXCR to the 5' RACE reads. The sample holds about 330,000 distinct CDR3 sequences, roughly 8% seen once. Broader study findings: A limited proportion of clonotypes was detected within both the CD4 and CD8 compartments. Once the booster was given, most primary-vaccination clones reappeared, at 95% to 97% for CD4 and roughly 91% for CD8.

V lost 6 bases, J lost 13 bases, and 21 bases lay in between. This CDR3 spans 13 amino acids. CDR1 KGHSH and CDR2 LQKENI come from the germline V gene. Remarks on this clonotype: Its antigen is unidentified.

Sequenced material: PBMCs, taken 45 days after the first yellow fever vaccination. This clonotype was obtained from a man aged 18 to 35 who received the YFV17D yellow fever vaccine. The rearrangement joins TRBV18 to TRBJ1-2, with D unresolved. CDR3 nucleotides: TGTGCCAGCTCCCCGTCGGACTCCCGAGGGAGCACCTTC. Protein sequence: CASSPSDSRGSTF.